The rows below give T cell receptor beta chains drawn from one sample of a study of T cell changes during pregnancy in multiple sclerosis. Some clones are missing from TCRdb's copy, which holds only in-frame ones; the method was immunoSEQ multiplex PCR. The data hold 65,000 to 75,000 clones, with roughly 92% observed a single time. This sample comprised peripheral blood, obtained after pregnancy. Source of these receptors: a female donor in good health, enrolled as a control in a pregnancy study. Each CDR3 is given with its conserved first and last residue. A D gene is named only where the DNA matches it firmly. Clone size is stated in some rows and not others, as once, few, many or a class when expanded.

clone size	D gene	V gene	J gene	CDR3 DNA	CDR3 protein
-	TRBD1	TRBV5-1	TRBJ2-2	TGCGCCAGCAGACACAGGGGTTCGGACACCGGGGAGCTGTTTTTT	CASRHRGSDTGELFF
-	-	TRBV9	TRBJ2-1	TGTGCCAGCAGCCCATACGGGAGACGGAGTGAGCAGTTCTTC	CASSPYGRRSEQFF
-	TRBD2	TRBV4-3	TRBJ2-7	TGCGCCAGCAGCCAAGGGTCTGGGACTAGCGGGAACGACGAGCAGTACTTC	CASSQGSGTSGNDEQYF
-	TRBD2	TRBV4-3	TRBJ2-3	TGCGCCAGCAGCCTTGGCGGGAGGACAGATACGCAGTATTTT	CASSLGGRTDTQYF
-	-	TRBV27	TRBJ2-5	TGTGCCAGCAGTTTAGGGGCCGTCCATAGTCAAGGAAGGGAGACCCAGTACTTC	CASSLGAVHSQGRETQYF
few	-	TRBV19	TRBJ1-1	TGTGCCAGTAGCATTGGGGGCGCTGTGGCTTTCTTT	CASSIGGAVAFF
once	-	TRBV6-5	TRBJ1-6	TGTGCCAGCAGTTACTCGTATAGGGGTAATTCACCCCTCCACTTT	CASSYSYRGNSPLHF
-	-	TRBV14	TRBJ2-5	TGTGCCAGCAGCGTGAACGTGTGGGATCCAGGGTACCAAGAGACCCAGTACTTC	CASSVNVWDPGYQETQYF
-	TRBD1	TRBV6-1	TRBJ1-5	TGTGCCAGCAGTGCGACAGGGGCAACCAATCAGCCCCAGCATTTT	CASSATGATNQPQHF
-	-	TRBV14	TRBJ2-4	TGTGCCAGCAGCCAAGATATATCACCCTATGCCAAAAACATTCAGTACTTC	CASSQDISPYAKNIQYF
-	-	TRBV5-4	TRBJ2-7	TGTGCCAGCAGCTCGGACACCTACGAGCAGTACTTC	CASSSDTYEQYF
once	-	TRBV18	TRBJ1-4	TGTGCCAGCTCACCACGGATGGGGGCGGGTGAAAAACTGTTTTTT	CASSPRMGAGEKLFF
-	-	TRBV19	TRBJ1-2	TGTGCCAGTAGTACATCTTCTACAGGGAACTATGGCTACACCTTC	CASSTSSTGNYGYTF
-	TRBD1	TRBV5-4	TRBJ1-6	TGTGCCAGCAGCACACGGACAGGGGGGTCCCTCTATAATTCACCCCTCCACTTT	CASSTRTGGSLYNSPLHF
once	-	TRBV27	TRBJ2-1	TGTGCCAGCAGTCCACCTGGCGAGGTGTTTTGGTCCTACAATGAGCAGTTCTTC	CASSPPGEVFWSYNEQFF
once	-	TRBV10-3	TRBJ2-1	TGTGCCATCAGTGAGTCGTTCGTTAGAGGGACTCCCTCCTACAATGAGCAGTTCTTC	CAISESFVRGTPSYNEQFF
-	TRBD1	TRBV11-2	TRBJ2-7	TGTGCCAGCAGCTTCTTGTCCGGGACAGGGGGCTACGAGCAGTACTTC	CASSFLSGTGGYEQYF
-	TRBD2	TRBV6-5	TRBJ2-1	TGTGCCAGCAGTCACGGGGGGACTAATGAGCAGTTCTTC	CASSHGGTNEQFF
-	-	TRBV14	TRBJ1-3	TGTGCCAGCAGCCCCCTTCGAGGAACGGGCTCTGGAAACACCATATATTTT	CASSPLRGTGSGNTIYF
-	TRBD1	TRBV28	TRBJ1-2	TGTGCCAGCAGTCTTCTTACAGGGGATATAGGTGGCTACACCTTC	CASSLLTGDIGGYTF
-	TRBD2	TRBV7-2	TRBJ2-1	TGTGCCAGCAGCCCTAGGGCTAGCGGGACCACCTACAATGAGCAGTTCTTC	CASSPRASGTTYNEQFF
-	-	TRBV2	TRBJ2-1	TGTGCCAGCAGTGATTCGTACGGCGGTAACAATGAGCAGTTCTTC	CASSDSYGGNNEQFF
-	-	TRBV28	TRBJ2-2	TGTGCCAGCAGTTTAACGGGAAACACCGGGGAGCTGTTTTTT	CASSLTGNTGELFF
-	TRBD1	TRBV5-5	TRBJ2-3	TGTGCCAGCAGCGGGGGGACAGGGACAGATACGCAGTATTTT	CASSGGTGTDTQYF
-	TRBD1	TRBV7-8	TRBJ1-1	TGTGCCAGCAGCTTGGAGACAGGGGGGTTTGACACTGAAGCTTTCTTT	CASSLETGGFDTEAFF
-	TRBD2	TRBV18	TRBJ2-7	TGTGCCAGCTCACCAGGGACTAGCGGGGCTTCCTACGAGCAGTACTTC	CASSPGTSGASYEQYF
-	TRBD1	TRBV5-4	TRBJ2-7	TGTGCCAGCAGCTTGGCAACCTCAGGGGGATACGAGCAGTACTTC	CASSLATSGGYEQYF
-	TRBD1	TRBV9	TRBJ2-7	TGTGCCAGCAGCTCTCATCGAGACGGGACAGGGGGTTACGAGCAGTACTTC	CASSSHRDGTGGYEQYF
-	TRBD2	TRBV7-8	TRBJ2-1	TGTGCCAGCAGCTCCGGGACTAGCGGCGACAATGAGCAGTTCTTC	CASSSGTSGDNEQFF
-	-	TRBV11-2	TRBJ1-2	TGTGCCAGCAGCTTAGAGGGGGCGATAGGCTACACCTTC	CASSLEGAIGYTF
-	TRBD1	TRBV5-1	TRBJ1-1	TGCGCCAGCAGCGTGGACAGGGGGCGGACTGAAGCTTTCTTT	CASSVDRGRTEAFF
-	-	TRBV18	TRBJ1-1	TGTGCCAGCTCCCAGAGACAGAACACTGAAGCTTTCTTT	CASSQRQNTEAFF
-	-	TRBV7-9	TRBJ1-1	TGTGCCAGCAGCTTTTCCCCTCGAGGCGGCGGCACTGAAGCTTTCTTT	CASSFSPRGGGTEAFF
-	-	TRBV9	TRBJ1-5	TGTGCCAGCAGCGTAGGAAGTAGCGTCAATCAGCCCCAGCATTTT	CASSVGSSVNQPQHF
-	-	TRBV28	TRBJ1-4	TGTGCCAGCAGTTTCGGCGGATCAGTTAATGAAAAACTGTTTTTT	CASSFGGSVNEKLFF
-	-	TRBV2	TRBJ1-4	TGTGCCAGCAGTCCCTTCGTAACAACTAATGAAAAACTGTTTTTT	CASSPFVTTNEKLFF
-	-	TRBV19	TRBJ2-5	TGTGCCAGTAGTAAAGGACAGCGTCGCCAAGAGACCCAGTACTTC	CASSKGQRRQETQYF
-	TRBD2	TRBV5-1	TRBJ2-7	TGCGCCAGCAGTATTTTCTCCCCCACCGAAATCGCGGGAGCATTTTACGAGCAGTACTTC	CASSIFSPTEIAGAFYEQYF
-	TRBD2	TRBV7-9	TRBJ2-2	TGTGCCAGCAGCTCACCCACTAGCGGGAGGGCCACCGGGGAGCTGTTTTTT	CASSSPTSGRATGELFF
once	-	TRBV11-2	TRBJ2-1	TGTGCCAGCAGCTTAGATCGGGGACTGACATACAATGAGCAGTTCTTC	CASSLDRGLTYNEQFF
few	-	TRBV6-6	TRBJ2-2	TGTGCCAGCAGCAAAGGTCTCGGGAAGGGGGAGCTGTTTTTT	CASSKGLGKGELFF
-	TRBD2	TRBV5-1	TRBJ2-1	TGCGCCAGCAGCTTGGGACTAGCGGCTAGCTCCTACAATGAGCAGTTCTTC	CASSLGLAASSYNEQFF
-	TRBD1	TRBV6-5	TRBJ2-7	TGTGCCAGCAGGGGACAGTTCAGCTCCTACGAGCAGTACTTC	CASRGQFSSYEQYF
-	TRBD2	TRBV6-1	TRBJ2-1	TGTGCCAGCAGAGATAGCGGGAGTTCGGATGAGCAGTTCTTC	CASRDSGSSDEQFF
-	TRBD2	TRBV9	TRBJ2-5	TGTGCCAGCAGCGTCGGAGGACTAGCGGGAGGGGGGGGAGAGACCCAGTACTTC	CASSVGGLAGGGGETQYF
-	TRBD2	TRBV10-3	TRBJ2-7	TGTGCCATCAGCGGGGGGGGGCGCGACGAGCAGTACTTC	CAISGGGRDEQYF
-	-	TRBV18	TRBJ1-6	TGTGCCAGCTCACCATGGGGGCATCAGCTTTATAATTCACCCCTCCACTTT	CASSPWGHQLYNSPLHF
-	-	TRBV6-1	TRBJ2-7	TGTGCCAGCAGCCACTACGAGCAGTACTTC	CASSHYEQYF
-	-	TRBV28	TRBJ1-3	TGTGCCAGCAATACAGGGTTAGGAAACACCATATATTTT	CASNTGLGNTIYF
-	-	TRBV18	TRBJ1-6	TGTGCCAGCTGGCTTGGGGGGTCTAATTCACCCCTCCACTTT	CASWLGGSNSPLHF
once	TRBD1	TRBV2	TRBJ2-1	TGTGCCAGCAGTCATCAGGGGGCGGACTACAATGAGCAGTTCTTC	CASSHQGADYNEQFF
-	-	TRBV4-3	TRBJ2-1	TGCGCCAGCAGAAAAGACGGGGGGCCCTCCTACAATGAGCAGTTCTTC	CASRKDGGPSYNEQFF
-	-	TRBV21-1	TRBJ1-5	TGTGCCAGCAGCAAAGAGGGACAGGGATATCAGCCCCAGCATTTT	CASSKEGQGYQPQHF
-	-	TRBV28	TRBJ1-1	TGTGCCAGCAGTTTAGGGGGCATGAACACTGAAGCTTTCTTT	CASSLGGMNTEAFF
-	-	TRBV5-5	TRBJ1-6	TGTGCCAGCAGCCCGCAGATTGCGTGGGGAGGGAGTTCACCCCTCCACTTT	CASSPQIAWGGSSPLHF